This is a list of T cell receptor beta chains from one sample in a study of T-cell reconstitution after alpha-beta-depleted transplantation in children. TCRdb reprocessed the PCR reads with MiXCR, giving one entry per CDR3 protein. This table has about 290,000 distinct CDR3 sequences, around 7.1% appearing once. Sequences were derived from peripheral blood, sampled 360 days after TCRalphabeta/CD19-depleted stem cell transplant. These receptors were obtained from a female patient between 2 and 15 years old who had a stem cell transplant for Fanconi anemia, so the T cells may come from the graft donor. Both conserved end residues are part of each CDR3. D genes are given only for firm matches. Expanded clones get a size class; other rows say once, few or many, or leave the size out.

abundance | d_gene | j_gene | v_gene | CDR3aa | CDR3nt
many | . | TRBJ2-1 | TRBV12-3/TRBV12-4 | CASSLRWGDEQFF | TGTGCCAGCAGTTTACGGTGGGGAGATGAGCAGTTCTTC
many | . | TRBJ2-7 | TRBV2 | CASTGLLMGSYEQYF | TGTGCCAGCACTGGACTGCTTATGGGTTCCTACGAGCAGTACTTC
many | TRBD1 | TRBJ2-7 | TRBV20-1 | CSAIRDRLYEQYF | TGCAGTGCCATCCGGGACAGGCTATACGAGCAGTACTTC
few | TRBD2 | TRBJ2-6 | TRBV11-2 | CASSTLRGAISGANVLTF | TGTGCCAGCAGCACCCTGCGGGGGGCTATCTCTGGGGCCAACGTCCTGACTTTC
many | TRBD2 | TRBJ2-1 | TRBV12-3/TRBV12-4 | CASSLAPGLAGANEQFF | TGTGCCAGCAGTTTAGCGCCGGGACTAGCGGGGGCCAATGAGCAGTTCTTC
few | . | TRBJ2-7 | TRBV7-9 | CASSLGAETYEQYF | TGTGCCAGCAGCTTGGGGGCGGAAACCTACGAGCAGTACTTC
many | . | TRBJ1-1 | TRBV29-1 | CSGKLNTEAFF | TGCAGCGGCAAGCTGAACACTGAAGCTTTCTTT
. | . | TRBJ1-5 | TRBV7-2 | CASSLLGGPQHF | TGTGCCAGCAGCTTACTGGGGGGCCCGCAGCATTTT
many | . | TRBJ1-1 | TRBV20-1 | CSARPTGPYTEAFF | TGCAGTGCTAGACCGACGGGGCCGTACACTGAAGCTTTCTTT
many | . | TRBJ2-1 | TRBV9 | CASSVLDSEVSYNEQFF | TGTGCCAGCAGCGTATTGGACAGCGAAGTCTCCTACAATGAGCAGTTCTTC
many | . | TRBJ2-1 | TRBV7-7 | CASSLGQDNEQFF | TGTGCCAGCAGCTTAGGTCAAGACAATGAGCAGTTCTTC
. | TRBD1 | TRBJ1-1 | TRBV6-2/TRBV6-3 | CASRTLGQGGEAFF | TGTGCCAGCAGAACCCTCGGACAGGGGGGTGAAGCTTTCTTT
few | TRBD2 | TRBJ2-5 | TRBV20-1 | CSATQPGAGIQETQYF | TGCAGTGCTACCCAACCGGGAGCGGGGATACAAGAGACCCAGTACTTC
. | . | TRBJ1-1 | TRBV4-2 | CASSQGGGMNTEAFF | TGTGCCAGCAGCCAGGGGGGGGGGATGAACACTGAAGCTTTCTTT
few | . | TRBJ1-1 | TRBV6-1 | CASSASLVRTNTEAFF | TGTGCCAGCAGTGCCAGTTTGGTCAGAACCAACACTGAAGCTTTCTTT
many | TRBD2 | TRBJ2-1 | TRBV5-1 | CARDGTRDNEQFF | TGCGCCAGAGACGGGACTAGGGACAATGAGCAGTTCTTC
many | TRBD1 | TRBJ2-7 | TRBV29-1 | CSVGGTGRHEQYF | TGCAGCGTGGGGGGGACAGGGAGGCACGAGCAGTACTTC
few | . | TRBJ1-1 | TRBV5-5 | CASSFRVMNTEAFF | TGTGCCAGCAGCTTTAGGGTCATGAACACTGAAGCTTTCTTT
many | . | TRBJ2-7 | TRBV7-2 | CASSLRGAIYEQYF | TGTGCCAGCAGTCTGAGGGGGGCGATTTACGAGCAGTACTTC
few | . | TRBJ2-3 | TRBV5-6 | CASSLAGIKVTDTQYF | TGTGCCAGCAGCTTGGCCGGGATTAAGGTAACAGATACGCAGTATTTT
few | . | TRBJ1-1 | TRBV5-1 | CASSLGQGRAGVTEAFF | TGCGCCAGCAGCTTGGGCCAGGGAAGGGCCGGTGTCACTGAAGCTTTCTTT
. | . | TRBJ2-2 | TRBV11-2 | CASSLQGRGGELFF | TGTGCCAGCAGCTTACAGGGTCGCGGCGGGGAGCTGTTTTTT
many | TRBD1 | TRBJ1-2 | TRBV5-1 | CASSSTGGNYGYTF | TGCGCCAGCAGCTCGACAGGGGGCAACTATGGCTACACCTTC
few | . | TRBJ2-7 | TRBV6-5 | CASSYSQGSVNEQYF | TGTGCCAGCAGTTACTCGCAGGGGTCAGTAAACGAGCAGTACTTC
. | . | TRBJ2-1 | TRBV4-1 | CASSQDLLALSSYNEQFF | TGCGCCAGCAGCCAAGATTTGCTAGCCCTAAGCTCCTACAATGAGCAGTTCTTC
few | TRBD2 | TRBJ2-7 | TRBV3-1 | CASSQGGISGTSGYEQYF | TGTGCCAGCAGCCAAGGTGGGATCTCCGGGACTAGCGGCTACGAGCAGTACTTC
many | . | TRBJ1-2 | TRBV5-5 | CASSYPTDFDGYTF | TGTGCCAGCAGCTACCCGACCGACTTCGATGGCTACACCTTC
many | . | TRBJ2-1 | TRBV28 | CASSLPDEQFF | TGTGCCAGCAGTTTACCAGATGAGCAGTTCTTC
. | TRBD2 | TRBJ2-4 | TRBV20-1 | CSATPGGTNIQYF | TGCAGTGCCACCCCGGGAGGGACGAACATTCAGTACTTC
many | . | TRBJ1-6 | TRBV4-2 | CASSQGTPGSSYNSPLHF | TGTGCCAGCAGCCAAGGTACTCCAGGGAGCTCCTATAATTCACCCCTCCACTTT